A single sample gave rise to the 17 T cell receptor beta chains below, sequenced in a study of shared clonotypes between healthy human individuals. The method was immunoSEQ multiplex PCR; TCRdb's version includes in-frame clones alone and lacks a portion of them. This sample has roughly 850,000 clones, with around 96% found just once. Naive-designated CD8 cells lacked CD45RO, were positively enriched for CCR7, and omitted terminally differentiated effector memory CD45RA+ cells. Sequenced input: naive CD8+ T cells sorted from blood. These receptors were taken from a man younger than 45 in good health.

The chain carries TRBV5-1 and TRBJ2-7; D might be TRBD1 (5 bases). The V end lost 0 bases, the J end lost 6 bases, and 13 bases lay between the germline ends. The CDR3 sequence is 14 residues long. CDR1 is SGHRS and CDR2 is YFSETQ in the germline V gene. The CDR3 is CASSLARQGSEQYF. CDR3 nucleotide sequence: TGCGCCAGCAGCTTGGCGAGGCAGGGAAGCGAGCAGTACTTC.

The genes are TRBV19 and TRBJ2-1; D call uncertain. Germline lookup yields CDR1 LNHDA and CDR2 SQIVND (reference sequence). The length of the CDR3 is 13 residues. The ends were cut back, 5 bases at V and 7 bases at J, with 12 bases in the middle. CDR3 loop: CASSPLGRNEQFF. CDR3 coding DNA: TGTGCCAGTAGTCCCCTAGGCCGGAATGAGCAGTTCTTC.

The V gene is TRBV27, the J gene TRBJ2-1; D is unclear. Per the germline V gene, CDR1 is MNHEY and CDR2 is SMNVEV (reference sequence). The CDR3 sequence is 13 residues long. V was shortened by 8 bases and J by 4 bases, with 12 bases between the two germline ends. The CDR3 protein is CASLQPPYNEQFF. The CDR3 DNA sequence: TGTGCCAGCCTCCAACCGCCTTACAATGAGCAGTTCTTC.

Comment on this clone: The DNA is left out, because the CDR3 cannot be placed on it with certainty; the CDR3 is given as TCRdb lists it. V is TRBV5-3 and J is TRBJ2-7; the DNA was not compared with TRBD1, the D call given in the table. TRBV5-3 counts as an open reading frame of uncertain function. The CDR3 length is 14 residues, termini included. The CDR3 spells CARSLFGTGSLEYF.

V is TRBV13 and J is TRBJ1-4, with 7 bases identical to TRBD1. V was pared by 5 bases and J by 11 bases, with 14 bases of the junction left unmatched. Germline CDR1 reads PRHDT; CDR2 reads FYEKMQ (reference sequence). This CDR3 is 15 amino acids long. This CDR3 is CASSQWGQLNGKLFF. CDR3 bases: TGTGCCAGCAGCCAATGGGGACAGCTGAATGGGAAACTGTTTTTT.

In DNA form, the CDR3 reads TGTGCCAGTAGTATTGGTTTGGGAGTAGCCTACGAGCAGTACTTC. This codes for CASSIGLGVAYEQYF. The chain couples TRBV19 to TRBJ2-7; tentatively, D is TRBD2 (5 bases). Germline CDR1 LNHDA, CDR2 SQIVND (reference sequence). V was pared by 3 bases and J by 2 bases, with 14 bases between. This CDR3 is 15 amino acids long.

The chain carries TRBV9 and TRBJ2-1; D possibly uses TRBD1 or TRBD2 (7 bases each). V lost 3 bases and J 1 base, leaving 14 bases between the germline ends. Germline V gene sequence: CDR1 SGDLS, CDR2 YYNGEE. CDR3 length: 16 residues. The CDR3 is CASSEGASGSYNEQFF. As DNA, the CDR3 is TGTGCCAGCAGCGAGGGGGCTAGCGGTTCCTACAATGAGCAGTTCTTC.

The count of this clone is one. This chain joins TRBV19 and TRBJ1-1; TRBD1 might be the D (5 bases). Germline-derived CDR1 and CDR2 are LNHDA and SQIVND (reference sequence). The CDR3 has 15 amino acids. V was trimmed by 6 bases and J by 0 bases, leaving 14 bases between them. The DNA for the CDR3 is TGTGCCAGTAGCCCTGTCGGGGGGTTGAACACTGAAGCTTTCTTT. Translation: CASSPVGGLNTEAFF. Using reference TRBV19 and TRBJ1-1 for the parts outside the CDR3, the full variable domain is DGGITQSPKYLFRKEGQNVTLSCEQNLNHDAMYWYRQDPGQGLRLIYYSQIVNDFQKGDIAEGYSVSREKKESFPLTVTSAQKNPTAFYLCASSPVGGLNTEAFFGQGTRLTVV.

V and J are TRBV7-6 and TRBJ2-7, with 8 bases lining up with TRBD1. CDR3 size: 15 residues. In germline, CDR1 is SGHVS, CDR2 FNYEAQ. With V trimmed by 5 bases and J by 2 bases, 8 bases remained unmatched. This CDR3 reads CASSLTGQGPYEQYF. CDR3 in DNA: TGTGCCAGCAGCCTAACTGGACAGGGCCCCTACGAGCAGTACTTC.

V usage is TRBV7-6 and J usage is TRBJ2-3, with 11 nucleotides matching TRBD2. This CDR3 spans 18 amino acids. Germline trimming cut 0 bases from V and 2 bases from J; bases unmatched to any gene: 7. CDR1 and CDR2 from the germline V gene are SGHVS and FNYEAQ. CDR3 sequence: CASSLAEILAGATDTQYF. In DNA, the CDR3 is TGTGCCAGCAGCTTAGCGGAAATACTAGCGGGAGCCACAGATACGCAGTATTTT.

This chain connects TRBV27 to TRBJ2-2; 12 nucleotides match TRBD2. CDR1 MNHEY and CDR2 SMNVEV come from the germline V gene (reference sequence). Unmatched junction bases numbered 3, after V lost 4 bases and J lost 0 bases. This CDR3 region has 17 residues. The CDR3 nucleotides are TGTGCCAGCAGTTCGACTAGCGGGAGATCGAACACCGGGGAGCTGTTTTTT. Translation gives CASSSTSGRSNTGELFF.

V and J are TRBV5-1 and TRBJ2-1; TRBD2 matches 9 bases. CDR3 size: 14 residues. The V gene's germline CDR1 is SGHRS and CDR2 YFSETQ. The trim removed 3 bases at V and 5 bases at J, leaving 3 bases unmatched. This CDR3 is CASSSGLADNEQFF. The CDR3 DNA sequence: TGCGCCAGCAGCTCGGGACTAGCCGACAATGAGCAGTTCTTC.

The rearrangement uses TRBV7-2 and TRBJ2-3; D is unresolved. Germline V gene data show CDR1 as SGHTA and CDR2 as FQGNSA. V was pared by 1 base and J by 6 bases, with 11 bases between. This CDR3 has 14 amino acids. CDR3: CASSLGSVGDTQYF. The CDR3 coding sequence is TGTGCCAGCAGCTTAGGGTCTGTAGGGGATACGCAGTATTTT.

The chain uses TRBV28 and TRBJ1-5; maybe TRBD1 (5 bases). The V and J ends lost 5 bases and 7 bases respectively, with 21 bases between them. Looked up from germline, CDR1 is MDHEN and CDR2 is SYDVKM. This CDR3 spans 16 amino acids. This CDR3 is CASSHGTRPGGQPQHF. The CDR3 bases are TGTGCCAGCAGTCACGGGACCCGTCCAGGTGGCCAGCCCCAGCATTTT.

V is TRBV7-9 and J is TRBJ2-5; D perhaps matches TRBD1 (6 bases). V was trimmed by 5 bases and J by 5 bases, leaving 21 bases between them. In germline, CDR1 is SEHNR, CDR2 FQNEAQ (reference sequence). There are 16 residues in the CDR3. The CDR3 reads CASSDADSGDLETQYF. For the CDR3, the DNA is TGTGCCAGCAGCGATGCGGACTCAGGGGATTTGGAGACCCAGTACTTC.

DNA of the CDR3: TGCGCCAGCAGCCAAAAAGACGAGCAGTACTTC. Its translation is CASSQKDEQYF. The rearrangement links TRBV4-1 to TRBJ2-7, with no clear D. The CDR3 runs 11 residues. Germline values: CDR1 MGHRA, CDR2 YSYEKL. V shed 2 bases and J shed 5 bases, with 4 bases lying between them.

The genes are TRBV7-8 and TRBJ2-7; 9 bases are shared with TRBD2. The CDR3 runs 17 residues. Germline lookup yields CDR1 SGHVS and CDR2 FQNEAQ. With 1 base clipped from V and 0 bases from J, the junction kept 7 bases outside the gene matches. The CDR3 DNA reads as TGTGCCAGCAGCTTAGGGGCTAGCGGGACTAGCTCCTACGAGCAGTACTTC. Its translation: CASSLGASGTSSYEQYF.